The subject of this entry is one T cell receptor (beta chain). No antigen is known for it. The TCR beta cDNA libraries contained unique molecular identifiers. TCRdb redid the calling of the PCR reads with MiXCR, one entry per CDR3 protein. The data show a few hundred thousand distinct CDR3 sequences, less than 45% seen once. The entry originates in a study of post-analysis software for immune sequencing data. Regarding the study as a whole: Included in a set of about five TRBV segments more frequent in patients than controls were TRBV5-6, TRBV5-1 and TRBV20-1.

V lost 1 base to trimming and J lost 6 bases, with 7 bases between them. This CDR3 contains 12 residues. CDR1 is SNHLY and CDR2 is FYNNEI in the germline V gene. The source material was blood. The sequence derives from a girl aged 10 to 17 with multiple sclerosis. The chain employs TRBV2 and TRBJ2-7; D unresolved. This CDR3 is CASSEGGGEQYF. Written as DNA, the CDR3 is TGTGCCAGCAGTGAAGGAGGTGGCGAGCAGTACTTC.